This T cell receptor beta chain was identified in a study of CXCR3-negative and CXCR3-positive naive CD8 T cells. Looked up from germline, CDR1 is SGHRS and CDR2 is YFSETQ. This CDR3 is built from 14 residues. All TRB cDNA libraries came from 5' RACE performed with UMI labels. TCRdb re-called the 5' RACE reads and shows each CDR3 protein once, DNA omitted. This sample contains 80,000 to 95,000 distinct CDR3 sequences. This TCR was recovered from a human donor in good health. Some clones in this sample may be carry-over from other donors' samples. The rearrangement joins TRBV5-1 to TRBJ2-7; the TCRdb D gene call, TRBD1, has no DNA to confirm it. The specimen sequenced was naive CXCR3- CD8+ T cells from blood. As for subset: CD45RO-CCR7+CD27+CD95- naive CD8+ T cells lacking CXCR3 (TNR3-). This CDR3 reads CASSTGQGIGEQYF.